These 30 T cell receptor beta chains came from one sample sequenced in a study of shared clonotypes between healthy human individuals. Only in-frame clones appear in the TCRdb table, and some are missing; sequencing was by immunoSEQ multiplex PCR. The data hold hundreds of thousands of clones, with around four fifths observed a single time. Sequencing was carried out using memory CD4+ T cells sorted from blood. Subset meaning: CD45RA-negative fraction. The origin of the receptors is a woman aged 25 to 45 in good health.

This clone occurred many times. The chain recombines TRBV29-1 with TRBJ1-2; 9 bases fit TRBD1. This CDR3 has 15 amino acids. The germline V gene has CDR1 SQVTM and CDR2 ANQGSEA. The trim removed 6 bases at V and 8 bases at J, leaving 16 bases unmatched. Written as DNA, the CDR3 is TGCAGCGTACGGAAGGTATTCGGGACAGGGTACGGCTACACCTTC. Its translation is CSVRKVFGTGYGYTF.

DNA of the CDR3: TGTGCCAGCAGGGTGGGGGACGAAGAGACCCAGTACTTC. Translated, it gives CASRVGDEETQYF. The genes are TRBV5-5 and TRBJ2-5; possibly TRBD1 or TRBD2 for D (5 bases each). CDR3 length: 13 residues. V was trimmed by 5 bases and J by 3 bases, leaving 11 bases between them. Germline values: CDR1 SGHKS, CDR2 YYEKEE (reference sequence).

The chain links TRBV27 to TRBJ2-3; 10 bases agree with TRBD2. J lost 3 bases, V lost 5 bases, and 2 bases had no gene match. This CDR3 has 14 amino acids. CDR1 is MNHEY and CDR2 is SMNVEV in the germline V gene (reference sequence). This CDR3 is CASSSGRATDTQYF. The CDR3 nucleotides read TGTGCCAGCAGTAGCGGGAGGGCAACAGATACGCAGTATTTT.

This chain connects TRBV5-1 to TRBJ1-1; tentative D call: TRBD1 (6 bases). The V end was cut by 6 bases, the J end by 11 bases, with 20 bases between. The germline CDR1 and CDR2 sequences are SGHRS and YFSETQ. CDR3 length: 13 residues. The CDR3 sequence is CASKAPGELLAFF. The CDR3, as DNA: TGCGCCAGCAAGGCGCCAGGGGAGTTGTTGGCTTTCTTT. Full variable domain (outside the CDR3, taken from reference TRBV5-1 and TRBJ1-1): KAGVTQTPRYLIKTRGQQVTLSCSPISGHRSVSWYQQTPGQGLQFLFEYFSETQRNKGNFPGRFSGRQFSNSRSEMNVSTLELGDSALYLCASKAPGELLAFFGQGTRLTVV.

This rearrangement joins TRBV7-2 to TRBJ2-7; TRBD2 agrees at 7 bases. Germline CDR1 and CDR2: SGHTA and FQGNSA. CDR3 size: 17 residues. Trimming took 1 base from V and 4 from J; bases not matched to a gene: 13. CDR3 sequence: CASSLDLTSDKGYEQYF. For the CDR3, the DNA is TGTGCCAGCAGCTTAGATCTAACTAGCGACAAAGGATACGAGCAGTACTTC.

The rearrangement links TRBV10-1 to TRBJ1-2; D unresolved. The V and J ends lost 5 bases and 6 bases respectively, with 13 bases between them. This CDR3 contains 13 residues. Germline CDR1 reads WNHNN; CDR2 reads SYGVQD (reference sequence). The CDR3 region is CASSPQRGNGYTF. The CDR3 DNA reads as TGCGCCAGCAGTCCCCAGCGGGGAAATGGCTACACCTTC.

The table lists this clone with a count of one. The rearrangement uses TRBV10-3 and TRBJ2-1; 8 bases align to TRBD2. Germline lookup yields CDR1 ENHRY and CDR2 SYGVKD. V trimming: 6 bases; J trimming: 3 bases; junction bases outside the gene matches: 4. CDR3 length: 14 residues. The CDR3 region has the DNA TGTGCCATCAGGGAGCGGGAGTACTACAATGAGCAGTTCTTC. This encodes CAIREREYYNEQFF.

The chain uses TRBV28 and TRBJ2-2, with 8 bases that match TRBD2. The ends lost 5 bases at V and 7 bases at J; junction bases unmatched: 12. From germline, CDR1 is MDHEN and CDR2 SYDVKM. This CDR3 is 16 amino acids long. DNA for the CDR3: TGTGCCAGCAGTCGCAGCGGGAGCGGCCGGAGCGGGGAGCTGTTTTTT. Translating it yields CASSRSGSGRSGELFF.

V gene TRBV6-1 combines with J gene TRBJ2-7; tentative D call: TRBD2 (6 bases). V was cut by 6 bases and J by 3 bases, with 15 bases left in between. Germline CDR1 reads MNHNS; CDR2 reads SASEGT. This CDR3 has 14 amino acids. CDR3 loop: CASRRQGAGYEQYF. The DNA for the CDR3 is TGTGCCAGCAGAAGGCAAGGAGCGGGCTACGAGCAGTACTTC.

The chain links TRBV19 to TRBJ1-1; D is perhaps TRBD1 (6 bases). V was cut by 10 bases and J by 0 bases, with 12 bases left in between. The CDR3 length is 13 residues. Germline CDR1 is LNHDA and CDR2 is SQIVND (reference sequence). Here the CDR3 DNA reads TGTGCCACCACGGGACACTTGAACACTGAAGCTTTCTTT. Encoded protein: CATTGHLNTEAFF.

J is TRBJ2-5 and V is TRBV28, with 7 bases that match TRBD2. Germline-derived CDR1 and CDR2 are MDHEN and SYDVKM. Trimming cost V 6 bases and J 5 bases; bases outside gene matches: 15. The CDR3 consists of 16 residues. For the CDR3, the DNA is TGTGCCAGCAGGAGTTCCGCGGCGGGAGAACGTGAGACCCAGTACTTC. It is translated as CASRSSAAGERETQYF.

The chain has TRBV4-1 and TRBJ1-1; a weak D match, TRBD1 (5 bases). CDR1 MGHRA and CDR2 YSYEKL come from the germline V gene. The V end lost 4 bases, the J end lost 0 bases, and 15 bases lay between the germline ends. The CDR3 loop spans 16 amino acids. CDR3 nucleotides: TGCGCCAGCAGCCGTTTACCCGGGACGATGAACACTGAAGCTTTCTTT. Translation gives CASSRLPGTMNTEAFF.

V usage is TRBV7-3 and J usage is TRBJ2-5; TRBD2 agrees at 12 bases. CDR3 size: 15 residues. CDR1 is SGHTA and CDR2 is FQGTGA in the germline V gene. V lost 5 bases, J lost 4 bases, and 5 bases stayed unmatched. CDR3 bases: TGTGCCAGCAGCGGAGGACTAGCGGGGCGAGAGACCCAGTACTTC. Protein product: CASSGGLAGRETQYF.

There are many counts of this clone. Different DNA sequences within this sample yield the same CDR3. The V and J genes are TRBV2 and TRBJ1-1; tentatively, D is TRBD1 (6 bases). Trimming pared 1 base from V and 3 bases from J, leaving 6 bases between. Germline V CDR1 and CDR2: SNHLY, FYNNEI. The CDR3 length is 13 residues. The CDR3 DNA reads as TGTGCCAGCAGTGAAGACAGGGACACTGAAGCTTTCTTT. The encoded protein is CASSEDRDTEAFF.

The chain employs TRBV15 and TRBJ2-7; perhaps TRBD2 as D (6 bases). The CDR3 spans 17 residues. Looked up from germline, CDR1 is LNHNV and CDR2 is YYDKDF (reference sequence). V was trimmed by 2 bases and J by 2 bases, leaving 19 bases between them. This chain's CDR3 is CATSRSLPIAAPYEQYF. In DNA, the CDR3 is TGTGCCACCAGCAGATCTTTACCGATAGCGGCTCCCTACGAGCAGTACTTC.

The chain joins TRBV27 to TRBJ2-5; TRBD2 aligns across 10 bases. CDR1 is MNHEY, CDR2 SMNVEV, per germline (reference sequence). The CDR3 has 14 residues. The V and J ends lost 6 bases and 5 bases, in that order; junction bases with no gene match: 6. This CDR3 is CASSGLAESETQYF. In DNA, the CDR3 is TGTGCCAGCAGCGGACTAGCGGAGTCGGAGACCCAGTACTTC.

The genes are TRBV19 and TRBJ2-2; 8 positions agree with TRBD2. The CDR3 covers 16 residues. With 6 bases clipped from V and 2 bases from J, the junction kept 8 bases outside the gene matches. Germline-derived CDR1 and CDR2 are LNHDA and SQIVND (reference sequence). In nucleotides, the CDR3 is TGTGCCAGTAGCGTCTTAGCGGGGCTAAACACCGGGGAGCTGTTTTTT. Its translation is CASSVLAGLNTGELFF.

The CDR3 DNA reads as TGTGCCAGCAAGTGGGGGGGAACTAATGAGCAGTTCTTC. It is translated as CASKWGGTNEQFF. The gene calls are TRBV11-2 and TRBJ2-1; TRBD2 matches at 7 bases. The germline V gene has CDR1 SGHAT and CDR2 FQNNGV. The J segment lost 7 bases and the V segment lost 7 bases, leaving 7 bases of the junction unmatched. The CDR3 totals 13 residues.

This sequence joins TRBV7-9 and TRBJ2-1, with 12 bases fitting TRBD2. Germline CDR1 SEHNR, CDR2 FQNEAQ (reference sequence). V was clipped by 5 bases and J by 7 bases; unmatched bases: 6. The CDR3 loop spans 15 amino acids. The CDR3 DNA sequence: TGTGCCAGCAGCCGACTAGCGGGAGACGTAAATGAGCAGTTCTTC. This gives the protein CASSRLAGDVNEQFF.

This chain links TRBV28 with TRBJ1-4; 9 nucleotides agree with TRBD1. The CDR3 has 15 residues. Germline CDR1 reads MDHEN; CDR2 reads SYDVKM. V was pared by 6 bases and J by 8 bases, with 10 bases of the junction left unmatched. CDR3 loop: CASRGGTGLKEKLFF. CDR3 nucleotide sequence: TGTGCCAGCAGGGGGGGGACAGGGCTAAAAGAAAAACTGTTTTTT.

This chain uses TRBV2 with TRBJ2-1, with no clear D. Per germline, CDR1 SNHLY and CDR2 FYNNEI. The germline V and J ends were trimmed by 4 bases and 3 bases, with 7 bases remaining between them. This CDR3 comprises 13 residues. This CDR3 reads CASSVDGYNEQFF. For the CDR3, the DNA is TGTGCCAGCAGTGTGGACGGCTACAATGAGCAGTTCTTC.

The chain links TRBV28 to TRBJ2-2; D may be TRBD2 (5 bases). The germline V and J ends were trimmed by 8 bases and 4 bases, with 14 bases remaining between them. The CDR3 length is 14 residues. Per germline, CDR1 MDHEN and CDR2 SYDVKM. The CDR3 loop reads CASHKGGSTGELFF. DNA for the CDR3: TGTGCCAGCCATAAGGGCGGGTCCACCGGGGAGCTGTTTTTT.

This clone showed up just once. This chain connects TRBV28 to TRBJ1-2; D might be TRBD1 (6 bases). CDR3 length: 14 residues. V was cut by 4 bases and J by 8 bases, with 17 bases left in between. Germline CDR1 MDHEN, CDR2 SYDVKM. The CDR3 loop is CASSSGAYSGGYTF. CDR3 bases: TGTGCCAGCAGTTCGGGGGCATACTCGGGAGGCTACACCTTC.

The chain joins TRBV27 to TRBJ2-7; D is ambiguous. Germline V gene lookup returns CDR1 MNHEY and CDR2 SMNVEV (reference sequence). The CDR3 has 13 residues. V shed 1 base and J shed 1 base, with 5 bases lying between them. CDR3 sequence (DNA): TGTGCCAGCAGTTTATTTGGATCCTACGAGCAGTACTTC. It codes for CASSLFGSYEQYF.

This clone was picked up one time. This chain joins TRBV30 and TRBJ2-2; D call uncertain. CDR1 is GTSNPN and CDR2 is SVGIG in the germline V gene (reference sequence). The CDR3 is 14 amino acids. V lost 3 bases and J lost 1, with 9 bases in between. CDR3 in amino acids: CAWRLGGNTGELFF. The CDR3 region has the DNA TGTGCCTGGAGGCTGGGCGGGAACACCGGGGAGCTGTTTTTT. The whole variable domain, filled in from reference TRBV30 and TRBJ2-2, reads SQTIHQWPATLVQPVGSPLSLECTVEGTSNPNLYWYRQAAGRGLQLLFYSVGIGQISSEVPQNLSASRPQDRQFILSSKKLLLSDSGFYLCAWRLGGNTGELFFGEGSRLTVL.

The rearrangement joins TRBV6-1 to TRBJ2-2, with a weak D call TRBD1 (6 bases). This CDR3 is built from 15 residues. Germline lookup yields CDR1 MNHNS and CDR2 SASEGT. Deletions cut 4 bases from V and 6 bases from J, with 15 bases between. The CDR3 DNA follows: TGTGCCAGCAGTGGGCTAACAGGGATCCCCGGGGAGCTGTTTTTT. Its translation: CASSGLTGIPGELFF.

This clone came up a few times. The chain uses TRBV7-9 and TRBJ2-1; 9 bases are a match to TRBD2. CDR1 and CDR2 from the germline V gene are SEHNR and FQNEAQ (reference sequence). Trimming cost V 2 bases and J 2 bases; bases outside gene matches: 4. The CDR3 sequence is 16 residues long. DNA of the CDR3: TGTGCCAGCAGCTTATATGCGGGAGGGACCTACAATGAGCAGTTCTTC. It specifies CASSLYAGGTYNEQFF.

The CDR3 DNA reads TGTGCTAGTGGTACCGGGACAGGGGATTCGGAAGCTTTCTTT. This encodes CASGTGTGDSEAFF. The chain employs TRBV12-5 and TRBJ1-1, with 10 positions matching TRBD1. V shed 5 bases, J shed 8 bases, and the junction held 8 bases outside the gene matches. The germline gives CDR1 LGHNT, CDR2 FRNRAP. The CDR3 length is 14 residues.

This clone was found once. The CDR3: CAWSPGLAGTDTQYF. In DNA form, the CDR3 reads TGTGCCTGGAGTCCCGGACTAGCGGGCACAGATACGCAGTATTTT. This sequence joins TRBV30 and TRBJ2-3, with 10 positions matching TRBD2. With 2 bases clipped from V and 1 base from J, the junction kept 3 bases outside the gene matches. Germline V lookup: CDR1 GTSNPN, CDR2 SVGIG (reference sequence). This CDR3 comprises 15 residues.

This chain links TRBV6-5 with TRBJ1-4, with D possibly matching TRBD1 (6 bases). Germline loops: CDR1 MNHEY, CDR2 SVGAGI. CDR3 size: 16 residues. Trimming took off 2 bases at V and 4 bases at J, with 14 bases between the two ends. In DNA, the CDR3 is TGTGCCAGCAGTTACAACGGACAGACGGATAATGAAAAACTGTTTTTT. This sequence encodes CASSYNGQTDNEKLFF.